Each of the 31 T cell receptor beta chains below was sequenced from the same sample in a study of a mutant IDH1 vaccine in newly diagnosed glioma. Method: immunoSEQ multiplex PCR; TCRdb's copy keeps in-frame clones and lacks some. There are about 40,000 clones in the sample; around 80% occur only once, and around 16% lies in the top ten. As to time point: week 11, during vaccination. A 20-mer mutant IDH1 peptide at 300 ug was injected subcutaneously with topical imiquimod. No antigen is known for these receptors. The sequenced sample was peripheral blood mononuclear cells (PBMCs), obtained from a glioma patient whose treatment included an IDH1 peptide vaccine. These receptors all stem from a woman younger than 45 with glioma. Some clones in this sample may be carry-over from other donors' samples.

J is TRBJ2-2 and V is TRBV27; D is tentatively TRBD1 or TRBD2 (5 bases each). This CDR3 comprises 14 residues. V was clipped by 3 bases and J by 3 bases, with 8 bases between them. The germline CDR1 and CDR2 sequences are MNHEY and SMNVEV (reference sequence). CDR3 DNA sequence: TGTGCCAGCAGTTTTGGGGGAGACACCGGGGAGCTGTTTTTT. Translated, it gives CASSFGGDTGELFF.

The genes are TRBV6-5 and TRBJ2-1, with D possibly TRBD2 on 5 matching bases. V lost 2 bases and J lost 6, with 14 bases in between. This CDR3 is built from 15 residues. Germline V CDR1 and CDR2: MNHEY, SVGAGI. This CDR3 is CASSYIPGGLNEQFF. CDR3 DNA sequence: TGTGCCAGCAGTTACATTCCTGGCGGGCTCAATGAGCAGTTCTTC.

V is TRBV19 and J is TRBJ2-7; possible D gene TRBD1, 6 bases. This CDR3 spans 14 amino acids. Trimming removed 3 bases from V and 5 bases from J, with 14 bases in between. The V gene's germline CDR1 is LNHDA and CDR2 SQIVND (reference sequence). The CDR3 bases are TGTGCCAGTAGTATCCGTGGACAGCCCGACGAGCAGTACTTC. Protein product: CASSIRGQPDEQYF.

This sequence joins TRBV19 and TRBJ2-1, with D possibly being TRBD1 (6 bases). Trimming left V 7 bases short and J 6 bases short, with 16 bases between. The CDR3 is 14 amino acids. Germline V gene sequence: CDR1 LNHDA, CDR2 SQIVND (reference sequence). CDR3 bases: TGTGCCAGTAACCCGGGCCGAGGGGGCAATGAGCAGTTCTTC. Its protein product is CASNPGRGGNEQFF.

The CDR3 loop is CASSSTGPTLGGYTF. DNA of the CDR3: TGTGCCAGCAGCTCGACAGGGCCGACCCTCGGTGGCTACACCTTC. The rearrangement joins TRBV5-6 to TRBJ1-2; 7 positions match TRBD1. This CDR3 spans 15 amino acids. CDR1 and CDR2 (germline): SGHDT, YYEEEE. Trimming removed 3 bases from V and 7 bases from J; junction bases left unmatched: 12. Variable domain in full (rest from reference TRBV5-6 and TRBJ1-2): DAGVTQSPTHLIKTRGQQVTLRCSPKSGHDTVSWYQQALGQGPQFIFQYYEEEERQRGNFPDRFSGHQFPNYSSELNVNALLLGDSALYLCASSSTGPTLGGYTFGSGTRLTVV.

The rearrangement uses TRBV28 and TRBJ2-7; D possibly corresponds to TRBD2 (5 bases). The germline CDR1 and CDR2 sequences are MDHEN and SYDVKM. Trimming removed 1 base from V and 3 bases from J, with 16 bases in between. CDR3 length: 16 residues. This CDR3 reads CASSLFYEGKGYEQYF. The DNA for the CDR3 is TGTGCCAGCAGTTTATTTTATGAGGGAAAAGGCTACGAGCAGTACTTC.

The V gene is TRBV5-1, the J gene TRBJ1-2; D call uncertain. Germline CDR1 and CDR2: SGHRS and YFSETQ. V was trimmed by 0 bases and J by 7 bases, leaving 7 bases between them. The CDR3 is made up of 12 amino acids. The CDR3 DNA is TGCGCCAGCAGCTTGGGAGGATCTGGCTACACCTTC. Translating it yields CASSLGGSGYTF.

The CDR3 is CASQLAGGVEQYF. CDR3 in DNA: TGCGCCAGCCAACTAGCGGGGGGGGTGGAGCAGTACTTC. This chain links TRBV10-2 with TRBJ2-7; 13 positions match TRBD2. V lost 8 bases to trimming and J lost 7 bases; unmatched junction nucleotides: 5. This CDR3 is built from 13 residues. CDR1 is WSHSY and CDR2 is SAAADI in the germline V gene.

DNA for the CDR3: TGTGCCAGCAGTGAAGCAGGGGGATGGGGGAGTGCCTACGAGCAGTACTTC. Translating it yields CASSEAGGWGSAYEQYF. The rearrangement uses TRBV6-1 and TRBJ2-7; D possibly corresponds to TRBD1 (6 bases). Germline CDR1 is MNHNS and CDR2 is SASEGT. This CDR3 has 17 amino acids. Trimming stripped 0 bases from V and 2 bases from J, with 17 bases between.

The genes are TRBV27 and TRBJ2-2; a weak D match, TRBD1 (6 bases). The germline V gene encodes CDR1 MNHEY and CDR2 SMNVEV (reference sequence). Trimming cost V 6 bases and J 4 bases, with 15 bases left between them. The CDR3 is 15 amino acids. In DNA, the CDR3 is TGTGCCAGCAGAGAACCGGGACAAGCCACCGGGGAGCTGTTTTTT. Translated: CASREPGQATGELFF.

This rearrangement joins TRBV6-4 to TRBJ2-1; D uncertain. Germline V gene lookup returns CDR1 MRHNA and CDR2 SNTAGT. The CDR3 extends over 15 amino acids. The germline V and J ends were trimmed by 2 bases and 4 bases, with 12 bases remaining between them. In DNA form, the CDR3 reads TGTGCCAGCAGTGACGGAGAAAGGGTTTACAATGAGCAGTTCTTC. It is translated as CASSDGERVYNEQFF.

The genes are TRBV5-6 and TRBJ1-1; maybe TRBD1 (5 bases). Germline lookup yields CDR1 SGHDT and CDR2 YYEEEE. Trimming cost V 1 base and J 1 base, with 8 bases left between them. The CDR3 consists of 14 residues. This chain's CDR3 is CASSLIRANTEAFF. CDR3 nucleotides: TGTGCCAGCAGCTTGATCAGGGCGAACACTGAAGCTTTCTTT.

This clone was detected only once. V is TRBV5-4 and J is TRBJ2-7, with TRBD2 as a possible D gene (7 bases). Germline V lookup: CDR1 SGHNT, CDR2 YYREEE (reference sequence). The CDR3 has 12 amino acids. Trimming cost V 0 bases and J 10 bases, with 11 bases left between them. CDR3 nucleotides: TGTGCCAGCAGCTTGGAAAGCGGGACACAGTACTTC. Residues: CASSLESGTQYF.

The genes are TRBV7-8 and TRBJ2-2; TRBD2 matches 12 bases. The CDR3 spans 18 residues. Trimming cost V 5 bases and J 6 bases; bases outside gene matches: 13. CDR1 is SGHVS, CDR2 FQNEAQ, per germline. The chain's CDR3 is CASSAGLAGTRSAGELFF. CDR3 bases: TGTGCCAGCAGCGCCGGACTAGCGGGGACGAGGAGCGCCGGGGAGCTGTTTTTT.

The genes are TRBV19 and TRBJ2-1; 8 bases align to TRBD2. Germline values: CDR1 LNHDA, CDR2 SQIVND (reference sequence). J lost 6 bases, V lost 3 bases, and 4 bases had no gene match. The length of the CDR3 is 14 residues. The CDR3 DNA reads TGTGCCAGTAGTATTCGCGGGGGGTTCAATGAGCAGTTCTTC. Its translation: CASSIRGGFNEQFF.

The chain has TRBV25-1 and TRBJ2-6; 9 positions match TRBD1. V lost 7 bases and J lost 0; bases outside the gene matches: 10. The CDR3 runs 18 residues. In germline, CDR1 is MGHDK, CDR2 SYGVNS. CDR3 nucleotides: TGTGCCAGCAATGATTTGGGACAGGGCTACTCTGGGGCCAACGTCCTGACTTTC. Amino acid sequence: CASNDLGQGYSGANVLTF.

This clone was observed a handful of times. The chain is built from TRBV2 and TRBJ2-2, with D uncertain. This CDR3 contains 15 residues. From germline, CDR1 is SNHLY and CDR2 FYNNEI. The V end was cut by 2 bases, the J end by 4 bases, with 11 bases between. CDR3 region: CASSERKTITGELFF. The CDR3 DNA is TGTGCCAGCAGTGAAAGAAAGACAATCACCGGGGAGCTGTTTTTT.

This chain connects TRBV27 to TRBJ2-7; D gene uncertain. In germline, CDR1 is MNHEY, CDR2 SMNVEV (reference sequence). With 8 bases removed from V and 2 bases from J, the gap between germline ends came to 19 bases. The CDR3 consists of 15 residues. CDR3 bases: TGTGCCAGCCCCCACAATGCAGCAGGTACCTACGAGCAGTACTTC. Translation: CASPHNAAGTYEQYF.

The table lists this clone with a few counts. The chain uses TRBV30 and TRBJ1-1; maybe TRBD1 (5 bases). This CDR3 is built from 16 residues. The V and J ends lost 1 base and 5 bases respectively, with 20 bases between them. Germline CDR1 reads GTSNPN; CDR2 reads SVGIG (reference sequence). CDR3 nucleotides: TGTGCCTGGAGTGGGGAACGGGGGACTAGGGCAACTGAAGCTTTCTTT. Translating it yields CAWSGERGTRATEAFF.

This clone was detected once. The chain couples TRBV18 to TRBJ1-2; 7 positions agree with TRBD1. The CDR3 is 13 residues long. Germline lookup yields CDR1 KGHSH and CDR2 LQKENI. The V and J ends lost 6 bases and 4 bases, in that order; junction bases with no gene match: 5. DNA for the CDR3: TGTGCCAGCTCCCCGGGACAGATCTATGGCTACACCTTC. Amino acid sequence: CASSPGQIYGYTF.

The gene calls are TRBV9 and TRBJ2-3; 12 bases map to TRBD2. V lost 4 bases and J lost 4; bases outside the gene matches: 7. Germline assignment: CDR1 SGDLS and CDR2 YYNGEE. The CDR3 runs 16 residues. In DNA form, the CDR3 reads TGTGCCAGCAGCCTAGCGGGAGGGCCGGGCTCAGATACGCAGTATTTT. It translates to CASSLAGGPGSDTQYF.

This clone was picked up a small number of times. The chain is built from TRBV7-9 and TRBJ1-4; possibly TRBD1 for D (5 bases). The CDR3 runs 14 residues. Germline lookup yields CDR1 SEHNR and CDR2 FQNEAQ (reference sequence). V dropped 5 bases and J dropped 8 bases, with 15 bases sitting between them. DNA for the CDR3: TGTGCCAGCAGCCCCAGGGCCAATCGGGAAAAACTGTTTTTT. Protein: CASSPRANREKLFF.

This clone was seen only a few times. The chain joins TRBV7-6 to TRBJ1-2; D is possibly TRBD1 (5 bases). V was pared by 5 bases and J by 1 base, with 20 bases between. The length of the CDR3 is 17 residues. Germline lookup yields CDR1 SGHVS and CDR2 FNYEAQ. This chain's CDR3 is CASSARAAQGFNYGYTF. The CDR3 nucleotides read TGTGCCAGCAGCGCCCGGGCCGCTCAGGGATTTAACTATGGCTACACCTTC.

This clone turned up a few times. This chain links TRBV9 with TRBJ1-1; D ambiguous. This CDR3 has 14 amino acids. CDR1 and CDR2 from the germline V gene are SGDLS and YYNGEE. Trimming stripped 0 bases from V and 3 bases from J, with 9 bases between. The CDR3, as DNA: TGTGCCAGCAGCGTAGCGGGAGGATACACTGAAGCTTTCTTT. It yields the protein CASSVAGGYTEAFF.

The chain combines TRBV10-3 with TRBJ2-1; 11 bases map to TRBD2. V shed 10 bases, J shed 4 bases, and the junction held 3 bases outside the gene matches. CDR1 is ENHRY and CDR2 is SYGVKD in the germline V gene. The CDR3 is 13 residues long. CDR3 bases: TGTGCCACCGGGACTAGCGGATACAATGAGCAGTTCTTC. Translated: CATGTSGYNEQFF.

This clone was counted only a few times. The rearrangement links TRBV7-6 to TRBJ1-1; no clear D. The germline CDR1 and CDR2 sequences are SGHVS and FNYEAQ. V was clipped by 6 bases and J by 0 bases, with 14 bases between them. The CDR3 length is 15 residues. CDR3 DNA: TGTGCCAGCAGGACCTCGCCGCTTATGAACACTGAAGCTTTCTTT. This codes for CASRTSPLMNTEAFF.

The rearrangement links TRBV4-1 to TRBJ2-1; possibly TRBD2 for D (6 bases). The CDR3 sequence is 17 residues long. Trimming pared 1 base from V and 6 bases from J, leaving 19 bases between. The germline V gene has CDR1 MGHRA and CDR2 YSYEKL. The CDR3 here is CASSQGLWLGTANEQFF. Here the CDR3 DNA reads TGCGCCAGCAGCCAAGGACTTTGGCTCGGGACTGCCAATGAGCAGTTCTTC.

The V gene is TRBV11-2, the J gene TRBJ2-1; possible D gene TRBD1, 5 bases. Germline assignment: CDR1 SGHAT and CDR2 FQNNGV. CDR3 length: 14 amino acids. Trimming took off 0 bases at V and 6 bases at J, with 9 bases between the two ends. The CDR3 loop reads CASSLERQSNEQFF. The CDR3 DNA reads as TGTGCCAGCAGCTTAGAAAGACAGTCCAATGAGCAGTTCTTC.

This clone has only one observation. The chain uses TRBV11-2 and TRBJ1-2, with D unclear. The germline V gene has CDR1 SGHAT and CDR2 FQNNGV. The CDR3 is made up of 15 amino acids. V dropped 1 base and J dropped 8 bases, with 17 bases sitting between them. The CDR3 nucleotides read TGTGCCAGCAGCTTAGCAGAGGTGGCGGGCGTAGGCTACACCTTC. This sequence encodes CASSLAEVAGVGYTF. The variable domain in full, with the rest retrieved from reference TRBV11-2 and TRBJ1-2, is EAGVAQSPRYKIIEKRQSVAFWCNPISGHATLYWYQQILGQGPKLLIQFQNNGVVDDSQLPKDRFSAERLKGVDSTLKIQPAKLEDSAVYLCASSLAEVAGVGYTFGSGTRLTVV.

The chain carries TRBV5-4 and TRBJ2-7; D call uncertain. CDR1 and CDR2 (germline): SGHNT, YYREEE (reference sequence). The V gene lost 4 bases and the J gene lost 3 bases, with 5 bases spanning the gap. The CDR3 runs to 11 residues. The CDR3 coding sequence is TGTGCCAGCAGCGGCGGCTACGAGCAGTACTTC. Translated, it gives CASSGGYEQYF. The variable domain in full, with the rest retrieved from reference TRBV5-4 and TRBJ2-7, is ETGVTQSPTHLIKTRGQQVTLRCSSQSGHNTVSWYQQALGQGPQFIFQYYREEENGRGNFPPRFSGLQFPNYSSELNVNALELDDSALYLCASSGGYEQYFGPGTRLTVT.

V gene TRBV29-1 combines with J gene TRBJ2-7; D unclear. The CDR3 consists of 14 residues. V was trimmed by 4 bases and J by 2 bases, leaving 15 bases between them. Germline lookup yields CDR1 SQVTM and CDR2 ANQGSEA. The CDR3 nucleotides are TGCAGCGTTGTAGCCGACACGATTCCCTACGAGCAGTACTTC. Its translation is CSVVADTIPYEQYF.